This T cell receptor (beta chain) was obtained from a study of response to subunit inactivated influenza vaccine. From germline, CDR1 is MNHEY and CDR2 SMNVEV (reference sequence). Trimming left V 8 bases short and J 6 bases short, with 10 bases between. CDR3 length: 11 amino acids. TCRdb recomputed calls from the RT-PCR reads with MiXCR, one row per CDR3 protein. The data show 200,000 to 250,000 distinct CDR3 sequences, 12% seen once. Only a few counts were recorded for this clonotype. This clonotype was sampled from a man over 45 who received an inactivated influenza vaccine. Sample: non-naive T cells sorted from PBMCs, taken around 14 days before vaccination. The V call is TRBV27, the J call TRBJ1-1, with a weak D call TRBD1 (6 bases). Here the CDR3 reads CASGGRAEAFF. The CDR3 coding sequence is TGTGCCAGCGGGGGCAGGGCTGAAGCTTTCTTT.